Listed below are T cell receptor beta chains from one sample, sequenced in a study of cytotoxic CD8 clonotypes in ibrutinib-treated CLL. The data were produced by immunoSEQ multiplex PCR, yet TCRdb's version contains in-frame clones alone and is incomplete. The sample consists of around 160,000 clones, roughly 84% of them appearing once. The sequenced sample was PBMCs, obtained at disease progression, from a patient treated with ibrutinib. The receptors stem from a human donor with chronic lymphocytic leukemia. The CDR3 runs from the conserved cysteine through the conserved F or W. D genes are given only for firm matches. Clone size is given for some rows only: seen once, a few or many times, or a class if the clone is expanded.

CDR3 protein: CASSYFREGRYEQYF; CDR3 DNA: TGTGCCAGCAGTTACTTTCGGGAGGGCCGCTACGAGCAGTACTTC; clone size: once; V gene: TRBV6-5; J gene: TRBJ2-7; D gene: TRBD2
CDR3 protein: CASSLGLATSYEQYF; CDR3 DNA: TGTGCCAGCAGCCTGGGACTAGCGACCTCCTACGAGCAGTACTTC; clone size: .; V gene: TRBV11-2; J gene: TRBJ2-7; D gene: TRBD2
CDR3 protein: CASSVVWAGAGNTIYF; CDR3 DNA: TGTGCCAGCAGCGTAGTGTGGGCAGGGGCAGGAAACACCATATATTTT; clone size: .; V gene: TRBV9; J gene: TRBJ1-3; D gene: .
CDR3 protein: CSVEGDRSSYEQYF; CDR3 DNA: TGCAGCGTTGAAGGAGACAGGAGCTCCTACGAGCAGTACTTC; clone size: .; V gene: TRBV29-1; J gene: TRBJ2-7; D gene: .
CDR3 protein: CASTYSGRRTDTQYF; CDR3 DNA: TGTGCCAGCACCTATAGCGGGAGGAGGACAGATACGCAGTATTTT; clone size: .; V gene: TRBV14; J gene: TRBJ2-3; D gene: TRBD2
CDR3 protein: CASSQGLDEKLFF; CDR3 DNA: TGTGCCAGCAGCCAAGGATTAGATGAAAAACTGTTTTTT; clone size: .; V gene: TRBV4-2; J gene: TRBJ1-4; D gene: .
CDR3 protein: CASSFWVTEAFF; CDR3 DNA: TGTGCCAGCAGTTTTTGGGTCACTGAAGCTTTCTTT; clone size: few; V gene: TRBV28; J gene: TRBJ1-1; D gene: .
CDR3 protein: CAISERQGSVGELFF; CDR3 DNA: TGTGCCATCAGTGAACGACAGGGGTCGGTCGGGGAGCTGTTTTTT; clone size: .; V gene: TRBV10-3; J gene: TRBJ2-2; D gene: TRBD1
CDR3 protein: CATTGGNYEQYF; CDR3 DNA: TGTGCCACGACAGGGGGCAACTACGAGCAGTACTTC; clone size: .; V gene: TRBV19; J gene: TRBJ2-7; D gene: TRBD1
CDR3 protein: CATSRVTSNQPQHF; CDR3 DNA: TGTGCCACCAGCAGAGTTACAAGCAATCAGCCCCAGCATTTT; clone size: .; V gene: TRBV15; J gene: TRBJ1-5; D gene: .
CDR3 protein: CASSRGHSGSYNEQFF; CDR3 DNA: TGTGCCAGCAGCCGCGGACATAGTGGCTCCTACAATGAGCAGTTCTTC; clone size: .; V gene: TRBV14; J gene: TRBJ2-1; D gene: .
CDR3 protein: CASSLGPPLVYEQYF; CDR3 DNA: TGTGCCAGCAGTTTAGGCCCACCCTTGGTTTACGAGCAGTACTTC; clone size: .; V gene: TRBV27; J gene: TRBJ2-7; D gene: .
CDR3 protein: CASSLDRVYGYTF; CDR3 DNA: TGTGCCAGCAGCCTGGACAGGGTCTATGGCTACACCTTC; clone size: .; V gene: TRBV5-4; J gene: TRBJ1-2; D gene: TRBD1
CDR3 protein: CASSATDNYGYTF; CDR3 DNA: TGTGCCAGTAGTGCTACAGATAACTATGGCTACACCTTC; clone size: .; V gene: TRBV19; J gene: TRBJ1-2; D gene: .
CDR3 protein: CASSYRTGGVFADTQYF; CDR3 DNA: TGTGCCAGCAGCTATAGGACAGGGGGCGTTTTCGCAGATACGCAGTATTTT; clone size: .; V gene: TRBV5-6; J gene: TRBJ2-3; D gene: TRBD1
CDR3 protein: CASSAGFGPVLTDTQYF; CDR3 DNA: TGTGCCAGCAGCGCGGGCTTTGGCCCGGTTTTAACAGATACGCAGTATTTT; clone size: .; V gene: TRBV5-6; J gene: TRBJ2-3; D gene: .
CDR3 protein: CASTSGSKNEQFF; CDR3 DNA: TGTGCCAGCACGAGCGGGAGCAAGAATGAGCAGTTCTTC; clone size: .; V gene: TRBV2; J gene: TRBJ2-1; D gene: TRBD2
CDR3 protein: CASSFLPLSRTSGSGWEQYF; CDR3 DNA: TGTGCCAGCAGTTTCTTACCACTATCCAGGACTAGCGGGAGCGGGTGGGAGCAGTACTTC; clone size: .; V gene: TRBV27; J gene: TRBJ2-7; D gene: TRBD2
CDR3 protein: CASSIVSGRSLGAGELFF; CDR3 DNA: TGTGCCAGTAGTATCGTTAGCGGGAGGTCTCTAGGGGCCGGGGAGCTGTTTTTT; clone size: .; V gene: TRBV19; J gene: TRBJ2-2; D gene: TRBD2
CDR3 protein: CASSGGQGAYGYTF; CDR3 DNA: TGTGCCAGCAGTGGGGGACAGGGGGCCTATGGCTACACCTTC; clone size: .; V gene: TRBV6-1; J gene: TRBJ1-2; D gene: TRBD1
CDR3 protein: CASGRERTEAFF; CDR3 DNA: TGTGCCAGTGGACGGGAGCGGACTGAAGCTTTCTTT; clone size: .; V gene: TRBV19; J gene: TRBJ1-1; D gene: .
CDR3 protein: CASSVTGALGGYGYTF; CDR3 DNA: TGTGCCAGCAGTGTCACAGGGGCCTTAGGGGGATATGGCTACACCTTC; clone size: .; V gene: TRBV6-1; J gene: TRBJ1-2; D gene: TRBD1